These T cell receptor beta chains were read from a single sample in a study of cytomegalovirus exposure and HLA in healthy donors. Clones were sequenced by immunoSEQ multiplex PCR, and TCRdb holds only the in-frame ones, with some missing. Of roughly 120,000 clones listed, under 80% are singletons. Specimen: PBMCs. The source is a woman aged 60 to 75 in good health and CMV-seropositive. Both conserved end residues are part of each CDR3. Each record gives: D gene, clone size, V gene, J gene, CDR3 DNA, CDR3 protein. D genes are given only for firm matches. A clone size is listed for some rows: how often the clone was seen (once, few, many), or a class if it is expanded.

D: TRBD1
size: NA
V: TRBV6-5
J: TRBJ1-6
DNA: TGTGCCAGCAGATTACAGGGGAGGTCACCCCTCCACTTT
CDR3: CASRLQGRSPLHF

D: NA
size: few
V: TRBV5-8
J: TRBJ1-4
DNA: TGTGCCAGCAGCTTGAGGCGGGGGCGGAATGAAAAACTGTTTTTT
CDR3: CASSLRRGRNEKLFF

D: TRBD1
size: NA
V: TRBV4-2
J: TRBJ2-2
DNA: TGTGCCAGCAGCCAAGAAAGGTGGACAGGGGCTAACACCGGGGAGCTGTTTTTT
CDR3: CASSQERWTGANTGELFF

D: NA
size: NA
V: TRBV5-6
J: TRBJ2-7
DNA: TGTGCCAGCAGCTTGTTTAGCTCCTACGAGCAGTACTTC
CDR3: CASSLFSSYEQYF

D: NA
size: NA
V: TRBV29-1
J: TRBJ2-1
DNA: TGCAGCGGGGTCCCGGGAGACATCTACAATGAGCAGTTCTTC
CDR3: CSGVPGDIYNEQFF

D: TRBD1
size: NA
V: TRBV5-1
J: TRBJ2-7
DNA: TGCGCCAACAGCTTGGGAGGACAGGGCTACGAGCAGTACTTC
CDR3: CANSLGGQGYEQYF

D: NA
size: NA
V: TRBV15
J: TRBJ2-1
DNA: TGTGCCACCAGCAGAGATCTCTCGGGGAATGAGCAGTTCTTC
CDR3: CATSRDLSGNEQFF

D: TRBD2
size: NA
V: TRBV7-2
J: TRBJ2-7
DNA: TGTGCCAGCAGCCGAGCCGGGAGGAGGAGCGAGCAGTACTTC
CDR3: CASSRAGRRSEQYF

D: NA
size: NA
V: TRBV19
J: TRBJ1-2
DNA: TGTGCCAGTTTGGCCAGGGCCTATGGCTACACCTTC
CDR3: CASLARAYGYTF

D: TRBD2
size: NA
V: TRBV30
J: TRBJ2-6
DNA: TGTGCCACTAGCGCCGGTGGGGCCAACGTCCTGACTTTC
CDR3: CATSAGGANVLTF

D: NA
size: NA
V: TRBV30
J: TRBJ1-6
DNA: TGTGCCTGGAGTGTATGGCGGTCGGGGAGCTCCTATAATTCACCCCTCCACTTT
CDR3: CAWSVWRSGSSYNSPLHF

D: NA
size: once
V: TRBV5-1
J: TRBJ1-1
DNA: TGCGCCAGCAGCTGGGGACAAAGTGGAGCTTTCTTT
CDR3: CASSWGQSGAFF

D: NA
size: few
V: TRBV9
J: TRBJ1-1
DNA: TGTGCCAGCAGCCTTAGGGGTGACACTGAAGCTTTCTTT
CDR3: CASSLRGDTEAFF

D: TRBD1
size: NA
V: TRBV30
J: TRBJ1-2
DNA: TGTGCCTGGAGTGCCGGGACAGGGAGTGGCTACACCTTC
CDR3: CAWSAGTGSGYTF

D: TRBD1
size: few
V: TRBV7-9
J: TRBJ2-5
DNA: TGTGCCAGCAGCCTGGACAGGGGGCTTGAGACCCAGTACTTC
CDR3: CASSLDRGLETQYF

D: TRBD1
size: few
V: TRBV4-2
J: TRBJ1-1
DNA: TGTGCCAGCAGCCAGGCGGGACAGGGGGACACTGAAGCTTTCTTT
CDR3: CASSQAGQGDTEAFF

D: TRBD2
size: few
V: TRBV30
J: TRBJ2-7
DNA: TGTGCCTGGAGTGTAGGGGGAACTAGCGGGAGCTTTGAGCAGTACTTC
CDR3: CAWSVGGTSGSFEQYF

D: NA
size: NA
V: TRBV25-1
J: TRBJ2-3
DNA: TGTGCCAGCAGTGACCAGGGTCTCACAGATACGCAGTATTTT
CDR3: CASSDQGLTDTQYF

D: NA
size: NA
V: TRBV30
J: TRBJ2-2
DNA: TGTGCCTGGAGTATATTCACACTAAACACCGGGGAGCTGTTTTTT
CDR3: CAWSIFTLNTGELFF

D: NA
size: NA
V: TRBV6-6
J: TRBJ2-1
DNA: TGTGCCAGCACCACACAGGGCAATGAGCAGTTCTTC
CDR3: CASTTQGNEQFF

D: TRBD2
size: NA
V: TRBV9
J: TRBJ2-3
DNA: TGTGCCAGCAGCGCCACCTCCCGTGGCGGGAGTAGCACAGATACGCAGTATTTT
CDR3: CASSATSRGGSSTDTQYF

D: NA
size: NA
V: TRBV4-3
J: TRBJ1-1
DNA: TGCGCCAGCAGCCAAGATCAAGGACAGATCATGAACACTGAAGCTTTCTTT
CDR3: CASSQDQGQIMNTEAFF

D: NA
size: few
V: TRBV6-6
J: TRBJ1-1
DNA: TGTGCCAGCAGGGGACAGAACACTGAAGCTTTCTTT
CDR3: CASRGQNTEAFF

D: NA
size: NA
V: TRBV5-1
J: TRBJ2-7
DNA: TGCGCCAGCAGGTCGAGCGGTGACTCCTACGAGCAGTACTTC
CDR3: CASRSSGDSYEQYF

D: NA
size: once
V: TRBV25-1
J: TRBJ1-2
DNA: TGTGCCAGCCTCTCTAACGACAGGCCCTATGGCTACACCTTC
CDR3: CASLSNDRPYGYTF

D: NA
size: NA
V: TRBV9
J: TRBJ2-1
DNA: TGTGCCAGCAGCGGAACCGGGACTGGAGGGGCCTACAATGAGCAGTTCTTC
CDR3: CASSGTGTGGAYNEQFF

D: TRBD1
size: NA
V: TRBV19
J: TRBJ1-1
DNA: TGTGCCTCTCTCCCCGGGACAGGGAGCTACGCTGAAGCTTTCTTT
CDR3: CASLPGTGSYAEAFF

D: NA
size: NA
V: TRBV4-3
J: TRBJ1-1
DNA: TGCGCCAGCAGCCAAGAATATTCAGGGAACACTGAAGCTTTCTTT
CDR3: CASSQEYSGNTEAFF

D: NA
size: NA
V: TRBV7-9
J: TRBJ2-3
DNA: TGTGCCAGCAGCTTAGTCCATGGCACAGATACGCAGTATTTT
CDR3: CASSLVHGTDTQYF

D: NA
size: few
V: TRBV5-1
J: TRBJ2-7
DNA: TGCGCCAGCAGCTTGTGGACTGTCTATGCCTACGAGCAGTACTTC
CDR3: CASSLWTVYAYEQYF

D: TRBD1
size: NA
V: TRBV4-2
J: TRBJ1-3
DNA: TGTGCCAGCAGCCAAGCTCAGGGGGGAAGCTCTGGAAACACCATATATTTT
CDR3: CASSQAQGGSSGNTIYF

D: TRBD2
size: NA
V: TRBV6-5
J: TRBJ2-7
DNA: TGTGCCAGCAGTTACTCTGGGACTATCTCCTACGAGCAGTACTTC
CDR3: CASSYSGTISYEQYF

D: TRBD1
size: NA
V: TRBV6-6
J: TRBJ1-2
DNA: TGTGCCAGCAGATTGGGACAGTCCGATTATGGCTACACCTTC
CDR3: CASRLGQSDYGYTF

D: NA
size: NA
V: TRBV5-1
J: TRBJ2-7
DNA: TGCGCCAGCAGCGGGGGCCCCGGGAATCCAAGCTCCTACGAGCAGTACTTC
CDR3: CASSGGPGNPSSYEQYF

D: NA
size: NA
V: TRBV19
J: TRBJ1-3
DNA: TGTGCCAGTAGTAGCTCGCGAGGCGTTTCTGGAAACACCATATATTTT
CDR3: CASSSSRGVSGNTIYF

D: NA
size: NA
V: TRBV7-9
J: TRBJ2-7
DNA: TGTGCCAGCAGCCACAAACAGGACCTACCGGGGGTCGAGCAGTACTTC
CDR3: CASSHKQDLPGVEQYF

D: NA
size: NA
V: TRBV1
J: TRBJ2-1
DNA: TGCACCAGCAGCCAAGATCCAGTCGGAGGACTAGCGGGGGGGAGCTCCTACAATGAGCAGTTCTTC
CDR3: CTSSQDPVGGLAGGSSYNEQFF

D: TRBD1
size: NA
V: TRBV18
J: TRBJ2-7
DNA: TGTGCCAGCTCACGTGACAGGGGGCTCCACGAGCAGTACTTC
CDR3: CASSRDRGLHEQYF

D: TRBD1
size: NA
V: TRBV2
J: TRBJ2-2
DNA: TGTGCCAGCGACGCCACAGGGGGCAACACCGGGGAGCTGTTTTTT
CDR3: CASDATGGNTGELFF

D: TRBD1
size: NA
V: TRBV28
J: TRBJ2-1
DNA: TGTGCCAGCAGTTTAGTGGGGCAGGCCAGACAGGGGGGGTACAATGAGCAGTTCTTC
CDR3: CASSLVGQARQGGYNEQFF

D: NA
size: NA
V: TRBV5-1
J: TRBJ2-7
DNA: TGCGCCAGCAGCTTGCTCAGAGGCTACGAGCAGTACTTC
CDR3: CASSLLRGYEQYF

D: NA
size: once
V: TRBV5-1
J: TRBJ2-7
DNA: TGCGCCAGCAGTTCGACAGGAGGAAACTACGAGCAGTACTTC
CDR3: CASSSTGGNYEQYF

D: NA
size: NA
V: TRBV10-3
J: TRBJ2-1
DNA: TGTGCCTTGGGGAGGAACAATGAGCAGTTCTTC
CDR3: CALGRNNEQFF

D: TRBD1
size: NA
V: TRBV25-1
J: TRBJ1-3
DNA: TGTGCCAGCACCAACTCACAGGGGGCGCAGAGCTCTGGAAACACCATATATTTT
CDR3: CASTNSQGAQSSGNTIYF

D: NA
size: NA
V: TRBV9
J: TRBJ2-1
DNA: TGTGCCAGCAGCTTCAACAATGAGCAGTTCTTC
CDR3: CASSFNNEQFF

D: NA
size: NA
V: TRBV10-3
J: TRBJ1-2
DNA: TGTGCCATCAATTCAGGACAGATTAAAGCCGGTGGCTACACCTTC
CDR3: CAINSGQIKAGGYTF

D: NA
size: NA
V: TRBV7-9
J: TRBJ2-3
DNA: TGTGCCAGCAGCCGATACGGAGGGTCGACAGATACGCAGTATTTT
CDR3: CASSRYGGSTDTQYF

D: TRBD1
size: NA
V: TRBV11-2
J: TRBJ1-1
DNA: TGTGCCAGCAGCCCTCGACAGGGCCCGAACACTGAAGCTTTCTTT
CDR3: CASSPRQGPNTEAFF

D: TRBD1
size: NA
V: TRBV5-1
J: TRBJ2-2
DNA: TGCGCCAGCAGCTTGGCCCTAGGGGGCAGGTGGAACACCGGGGAGCTGTTTTTT
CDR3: CASSLALGGRWNTGELFF

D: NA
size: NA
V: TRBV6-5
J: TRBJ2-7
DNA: TGTGCCAGCAGGGGAGGCATCCACGAGCAGTACTTC
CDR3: CASRGGIHEQYF

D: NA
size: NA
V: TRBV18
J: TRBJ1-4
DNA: TGTGCCAGCTCACCACCGTCACAGACTAATGAAAAACTGTTTTTT
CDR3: CASSPPSQTNEKLFF

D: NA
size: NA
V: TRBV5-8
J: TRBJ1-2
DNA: TGTGCCAGCAGCGTAACAGGGCCCTATGGCTACACCTTC
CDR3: CASSVTGPYGYTF

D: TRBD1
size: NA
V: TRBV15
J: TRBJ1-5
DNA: TGTGCCACCAGCAGTGGGGACAGGGCCCAGCCCCAGCATTTT
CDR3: CATSSGDRAQPQHF

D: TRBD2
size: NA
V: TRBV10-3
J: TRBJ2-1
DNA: TGTGCCACCAGTGGTAGCGGGGGAGTGAATGAGCAGTTCTTC
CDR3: CATSGSGGVNEQFF

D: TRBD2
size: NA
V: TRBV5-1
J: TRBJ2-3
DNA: TGCGCCAGCAGGATAGCGGGAGTGGCAAAAGATACGCAGTATTTT
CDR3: CASRIAGVAKDTQYF

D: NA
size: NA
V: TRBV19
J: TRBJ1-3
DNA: TGTGCCAGTAGTTCGTCCTCGAGCGGAACCTCTGGAAACACCATATATTTT
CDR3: CASSSSSSGTSGNTIYF

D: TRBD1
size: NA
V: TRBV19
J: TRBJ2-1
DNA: TGTGCCAGTACTCCACAGCAGGGGGCCGGCAATGAGCAGTTCTTC
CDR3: CASTPQQGAGNEQFF

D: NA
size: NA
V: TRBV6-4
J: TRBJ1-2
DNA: TGTGCCAGCAGCCCCGGGGAGGCGGAGGGCTACACCTTC
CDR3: CASSPGEAEGYTF

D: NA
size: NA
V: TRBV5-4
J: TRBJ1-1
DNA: TGTGCCAGCAGCAGAGACGGGGCTGAAGCTTTCTTT
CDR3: CASSRDGAEAFF